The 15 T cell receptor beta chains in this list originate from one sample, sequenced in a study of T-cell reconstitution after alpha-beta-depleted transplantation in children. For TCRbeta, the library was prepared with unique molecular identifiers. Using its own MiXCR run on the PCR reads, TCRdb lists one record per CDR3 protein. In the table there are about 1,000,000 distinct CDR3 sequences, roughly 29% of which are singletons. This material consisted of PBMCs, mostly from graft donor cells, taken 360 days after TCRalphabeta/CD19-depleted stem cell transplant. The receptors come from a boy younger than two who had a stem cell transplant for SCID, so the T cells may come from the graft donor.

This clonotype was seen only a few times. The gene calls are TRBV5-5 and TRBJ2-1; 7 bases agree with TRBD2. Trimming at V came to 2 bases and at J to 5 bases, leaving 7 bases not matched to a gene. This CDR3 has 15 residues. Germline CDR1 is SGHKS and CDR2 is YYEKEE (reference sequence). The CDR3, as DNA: TGTGCCAGCAGCTTACGACCGAGCGGGGACAATGAGCAGTTCTTC. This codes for CASSLRPSGDNEQFF.

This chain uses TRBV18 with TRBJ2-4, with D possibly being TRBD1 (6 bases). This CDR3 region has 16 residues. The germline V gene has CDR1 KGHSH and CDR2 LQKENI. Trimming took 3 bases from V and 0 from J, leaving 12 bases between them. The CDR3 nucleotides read TGTGCCAGCTCACCTCAGGGGATACTAGCCAAAAACATTCAGTACTTC. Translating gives CASSPQGILAKNIQYF.

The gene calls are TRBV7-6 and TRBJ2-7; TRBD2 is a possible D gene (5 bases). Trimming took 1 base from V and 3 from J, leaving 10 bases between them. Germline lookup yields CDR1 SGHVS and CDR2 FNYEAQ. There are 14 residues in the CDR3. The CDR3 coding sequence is TGTGCCAGCAGCTTAGGGTTACGGGGCTACGAGCAGTACTTC. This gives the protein CASSLGLRGYEQYF. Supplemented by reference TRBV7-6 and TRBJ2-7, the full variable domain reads GAGVSQSPRYKVTKRGQDVALRCDPISGHVSLYWYRQALGQGPEFLTYFNYEAQQDKSGLPNDRFSAERPEGSISTLTIQRTEQRDSAMYRCASSLGLRGYEQYFGPGTRLTVT.

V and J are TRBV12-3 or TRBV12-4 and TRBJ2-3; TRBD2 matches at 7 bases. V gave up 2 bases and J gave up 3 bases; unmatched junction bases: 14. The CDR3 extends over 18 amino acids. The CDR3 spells CASSLNLLGGGRTDTQYF. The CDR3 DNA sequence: TGTGCCAGCAGTTTAAATCTGCTTGGCGGGGGTCGAACAGATACGCAGTATTTT.

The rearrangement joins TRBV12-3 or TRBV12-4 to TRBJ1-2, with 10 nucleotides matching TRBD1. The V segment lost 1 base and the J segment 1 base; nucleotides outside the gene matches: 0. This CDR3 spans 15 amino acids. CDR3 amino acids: CASSLGDRGNYGYTF. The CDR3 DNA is TGTGCCAGCAGTTTAGGGGACAGGGGTAACTATGGCTACACCTTC.

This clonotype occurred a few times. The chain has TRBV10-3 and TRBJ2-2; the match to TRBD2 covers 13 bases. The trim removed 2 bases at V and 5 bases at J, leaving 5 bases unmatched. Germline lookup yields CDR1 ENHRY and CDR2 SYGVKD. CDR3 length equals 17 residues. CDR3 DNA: TGTGCCATCAGTGAGGAGAAGGGACTAGCGGGGACCGGGGAGCTGTTTTTT. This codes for CAISEEKGLAGTGELFF.

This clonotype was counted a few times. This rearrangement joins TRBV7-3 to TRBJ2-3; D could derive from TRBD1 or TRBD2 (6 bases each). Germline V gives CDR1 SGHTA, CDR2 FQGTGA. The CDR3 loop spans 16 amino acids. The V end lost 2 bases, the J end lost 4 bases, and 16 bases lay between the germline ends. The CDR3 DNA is TGTGCCAGCAGCTTAGATAGAGGGGGGCCCGCAGATACGCAGTATTTT. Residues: CASSLDRGGPADTQYF.

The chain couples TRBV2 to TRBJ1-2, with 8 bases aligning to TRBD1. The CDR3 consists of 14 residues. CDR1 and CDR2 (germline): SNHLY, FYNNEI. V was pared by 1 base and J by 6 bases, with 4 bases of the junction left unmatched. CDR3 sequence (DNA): TGTGCCAGCAGTGAAGATTGGACAGGGAATGGCTACACCTTC. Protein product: CASSEDWTGNGYTF. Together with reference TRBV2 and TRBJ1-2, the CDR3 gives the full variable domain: EPEVTQTPSHQVTQMGQEVILRCVPISNHLYFYWYRQILGQKVEFLVSFYNNEISEKSEIFDDQFSVERPDGSNFTLKIRSTKLEDSAMYFCASSEDWTGNGYTFGSGTRLTVV.

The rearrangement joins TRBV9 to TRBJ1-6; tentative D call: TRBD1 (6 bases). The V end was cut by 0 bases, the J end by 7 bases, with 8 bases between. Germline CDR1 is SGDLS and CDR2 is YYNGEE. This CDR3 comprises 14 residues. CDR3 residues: CASSVVDRNSPLHF. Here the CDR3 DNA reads TGTGCCAGCAGCGTAGTGGACAGAAATTCACCCCTCCACTTT.

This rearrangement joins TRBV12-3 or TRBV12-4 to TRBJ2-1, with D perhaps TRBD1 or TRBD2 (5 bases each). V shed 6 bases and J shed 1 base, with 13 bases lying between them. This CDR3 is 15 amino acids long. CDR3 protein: CASRPGTVSYNEQFF. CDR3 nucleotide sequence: TGTGCCAGCAGGCCCGGGACGGTATCCTACAATGAGCAGTTCTTC.

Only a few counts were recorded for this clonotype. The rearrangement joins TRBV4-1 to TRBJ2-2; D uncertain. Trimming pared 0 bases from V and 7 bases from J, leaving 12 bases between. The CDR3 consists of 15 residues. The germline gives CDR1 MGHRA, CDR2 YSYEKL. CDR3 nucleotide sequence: TGCGCCAGCAGCCAAGATACTGCCCGAGGCGGGGAGCTGTTTTTT. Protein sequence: CASSQDTARGGELFF.

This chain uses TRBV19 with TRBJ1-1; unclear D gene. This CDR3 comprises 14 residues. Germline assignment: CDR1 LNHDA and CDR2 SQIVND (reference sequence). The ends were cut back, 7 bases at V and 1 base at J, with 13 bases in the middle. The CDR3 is CASKPRDANTEAFF. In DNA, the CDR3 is TGTGCCAGTAAACCACGTGACGCGAACACTGAAGCTTTCTTT.

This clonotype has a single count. CDR3 protein: CASSSRGWVNEKLFF. CDR3 DNA: TGTGCCAGCAGCTCCAGGGGGTGGGTTAATGAAAAACTGTTTTTT. The chain carries TRBV9 and TRBJ1-4; 7 nucleotides align to TRBD1. V gave up 4 bases and J gave up 4 bases; unmatched junction bases: 7. Germline CDR1 is SGDLS and CDR2 is YYNGEE. This CDR3 spans 15 amino acids.

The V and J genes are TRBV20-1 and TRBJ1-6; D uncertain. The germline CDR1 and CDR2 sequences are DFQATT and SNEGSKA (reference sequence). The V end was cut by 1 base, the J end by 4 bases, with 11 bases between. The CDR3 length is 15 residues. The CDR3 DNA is TGCAGTGCTAGAGGGATGTCTAGATATAATTCACCCCTCCACTTT. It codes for CSARGMSRYNSPLHF.

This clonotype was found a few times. CDR3 sequence reads: CASSNTTASQETQYF. The CDR3 DNA follows: TGTGCCAGCAGTAACACCACCGCTAGTCAAGAGACCCAGTACTTC. This chain uses TRBV12-3 or TRBV12-4 with TRBJ2-5; D is unresolved. V was pared by 5 bases and J by 2 bases, with 15 bases between. This CDR3 is built from 15 residues.